This T cell receptor beta chain was recorded in a study of blood T cell repertoires in COVID-19. Study background: Acute and convalescent COVID-19 samples came from the United States, Italy and Spain. PBMCs, B-cell-depleted T cells, or T cells were the source of the cDNA or gDNA that made up the material.

CDR1 SGHTS and CDR2 YDEGEE come from the germline V gene. This CDR3 comprises 16 residues. V lost 0 bases, J lost 0 bases, and 10 bases lay in between. Original handling: Amplification of reference gene primers was used by the study to estimate nucleated cell counts. The protocol was immunoSEQ multiplex PCR, while the TCRdb copy is restricted to in-frame clones and leaves out a portion. That table supplies the V and J calls and clone size; D and trimming were determined from the DNA. This table holds over 90,000 clones, roughly 88% found once. The chain couples TRBV5-8 to TRBJ1-3; D gene unclear. This TCR derives from a human donor in a cohort sampled during active COVID-19. Specimen: peripheral blood. DNA of the CDR3: TGTGCCAGCAGCTTGGATCCGGGGAGCTCTGGAAACACCATATATTTT. It is translated as CASSLDPGSSGNTIYF.